What follows are 7 T cell receptor beta chains derived from one specimen sequenced in a study of spatial heterogeneity in lung cancer. Time point here: sample taken at primary tumor resection. Unsorted whole RNA of tumor, nontumor lung or frozen PBMC was sequenced. From the 5' RACE reads, TCRdb called clonotypes with MiXCR, one entry per CDR3 protein. The sample lists roughly 82,000 distinct CDR3 sequences, over 10% seen once, with about 4.5% in the top ten. The input for sequencing was PBMCs, taken at surgery. The receptors stem from a male donor with early-stage non-small cell lung cancer.

This clonotype was picked up many times. The chain recombines TRBV28 with TRBJ1-1; no firm D call. Trimming pared 3 bases from V and 1 base from J, leaving 9 bases between. The CDR3 spans 14 residues. CDR1 is MDHEN and CDR2 is SYDVKM in the germline V gene. In DNA, the CDR3 is TGTGCCAGCAGTTTGTTAGGTGCGAACACTGAAGCTTTCTTT. It encodes CASSLLGANTEAFF.

This clonotype was recorded a few times. The chain links TRBV10-3 to TRBJ2-7; possible D gene TRBD2, 6 bases. This CDR3 contains 14 residues. Trimming removed 3 bases at V and 3 bases at J, with 12 bases between. Germline lookup yields CDR1 ENHRY and CDR2 SYGVKD. This CDR3 is CAISDTAGGYEQYF. In DNA, the CDR3 is TGTGCCATCAGTGATACGGCCGGGGGCTACGAGCAGTACTTC.

This clonotype was seen a few times. The chain employs TRBV19 and TRBJ2-1; no clear D gene. Germline lookup yields CDR1 LNHDA and CDR2 SQIVND (reference sequence). The CDR3 consists of 14 residues. V was trimmed by 7 bases and J by 1 base, leaving 11 bases between them. The CDR3 DNA reads TGTGCCAGTACCCCCCCGTGGTCCTACAATGAGCAGTTCTTC. Its protein product is CASTPPWSYNEQFF. Full variable domain (outside the CDR3, taken from reference TRBV19 and TRBJ2-1): DGGITQSPKYLFRKEGQNVTLSCEQNLNHDAMYWYRQDPGQGLRLIYYSQIVNDFQKGDIAEGYSVSREKKESFPLTVTSAQKNPTAFYLCASTPPWSYNEQFFGPGTRLTVL.

The sample holds a few counts of this clonotype. This chain uses TRBV20-1 with TRBJ1-5, with D tentatively TRBD1 (6 bases). V lost 3 bases and J lost 8, with 14 bases in between. CDR3 length equals 13 residues. Germline CDR1 is DFQATT and CDR2 is SNEGSKA (reference sequence). The CDR3 bases are TGCAGTGCTAGGCTGCAGGGGCAGGAGCCCCAGCATTTT. Translated, it gives CSARLQGQEPQHF.

The rearrangement links TRBV14 to TRBJ2-1; 15 nucleotides line up with TRBD2. This CDR3 has 20 residues. The germline gives CDR1 SGHDN, CDR2 FVKESK. V was clipped by 1 base and J by 4 bases; unmatched bases: 11. The CDR3 sequence is CASSQGKTGTSGRFYNEQFF. The CDR3 nucleotides are TGTGCCAGCAGCCAAGGCAAGACCGGGACTAGCGGGAGGTTTTACAATGAGCAGTTCTTC.

The table lists this clonotype with a few counts. This chain links TRBV7-2 with TRBJ1-5; D possibly corresponds to TRBD1 (5 bases). Per the germline V gene, CDR1 is SGHTA and CDR2 is FQGNSA. The V end lost 3 bases, the J end lost 9 bases, and 18 bases lay between the germline ends. The CDR3 length is 15 residues. DNA of the CDR3: TGTGCCAGCAGCTTGGGGGGGACGGGTGACTTGCCCCAGCATTTT. Translation: CASSLGGTGDLPQHF.

A few counts support this clonotype. CDR3 nucleotides: TGCGCCAGCAGCTTGACAGCACAAGAGACCCAGTACTTC. This gives the protein CASSLTAQETQYF. This rearrangement joins TRBV5-1 to TRBJ2-5, with no clear D. Germline-derived CDR1 and CDR2 are SGHRS and YFSETQ. CDR3 length: 13 residues. V was clipped by 1 base and J by 2 bases, with 6 bases between them.